Below, 20 T cell receptor beta chains from the same sample are listed, as sequenced in a study of cytomegalovirus exposure and HLA in healthy donors. Assay used: immunoSEQ multiplex PCR; TCRdb lists only in-frame clones, some missing. The data hold 75,000 to 100,000 clones, with about 96% observed a single time. The source material was PBMCs. All receptors come from a man younger than 30 in good health and CMV-seronegative.

The chain uses TRBV27 and TRBJ2-3, with a possible D match to TRBD2 (5 bases). Germline CDR1 MNHEY, CDR2 SMNVEV (reference sequence). V was trimmed by 1 base and J by 4 bases, leaving 18 bases between them. This CDR3 spans 17 amino acids. This CDR3 is CASSLFLGLAGSDTQYF. The CDR3 DNA reads as TGTGCCAGCAGTTTATTCTTAGGGCTAGCCGGGTCAGATACGCAGTATTTT.

This sequence joins TRBV19 and TRBJ2-2, with 10 bases matching TRBD2. Per the germline V gene, CDR1 is LNHDA and CDR2 is SQIVND (reference sequence). The V and J ends lost 5 bases and 4 bases, in that order; junction bases with no gene match: 7. This CDR3 region has 16 residues. CDR3 DNA: TGTGCCAGTAGTGTGCTAGCGGGAGCTTCCACCGGGGAGCTGTTTTTT. The encoded protein is CASSVLAGASTGELFF. Full variable domain (rest looked up from reference TRBV19 and TRBJ2-2): DGGITQSPKYLFRKEGQNVTLSCEQNLNHDAMYWYRQDPGQGLRLIYYSQIVNDFQKGDIAEGYSVSREKKESFPLTVTSAQKNPTAFYLCASSVLAGASTGELFFGEGSRLTVL.

J is TRBJ1-1 and V is TRBV19; D is possibly TRBD1 (5 bases). With 5 bases removed from V and 4 bases from J, the gap between germline ends came to 20 bases. The CDR3 extends over 16 amino acids. Looked up from germline, CDR1 is LNHDA and CDR2 is SQIVND (reference sequence). In DNA form, the CDR3 reads TGTGCCAGTAGTTGGAGACAGACAGTCGACCCCACTGAAGCTTTCTTT. Encoded protein: CASSWRQTVDPTEAFF. The entire variable domain, with the rest obtained from reference TRBV19 and TRBJ1-1, is as follows: DGGITQSPKYLFRKEGQNVTLSCEQNLNHDAMYWYRQDPGQGLRLIYYSQIVNDFQKGDIAEGYSVSREKKESFPLTVTSAQKNPTAFYLCASSWRQTVDPTEAFFGQGTRLTVV.

The chain couples TRBV29-1 to TRBJ2-1; 7 bases are a match to TRBD1. Germline CDR1 and CDR2: SQVTM and ANQGSEA. The CDR3 spans 12 residues. V lost 7 bases, J lost 7 bases, and 7 bases stayed unmatched. The CDR3 here is CSAGQPGNEQFF. The CDR3 nucleotides are TGCAGCGCGGGACAGCCCGGGAATGAGCAGTTCTTC.

The genes are TRBV5-4 and TRBJ2-3; the match to TRBD2 covers 8 bases. This CDR3 is 16 amino acids long. Trimming cost V 3 bases and J 0 bases; bases outside gene matches: 6. The germline V gene encodes CDR1 SGHNT and CDR2 YYREEE (reference sequence). CDR3 protein: CASSSKLAASTDTQYF. CDR3 nucleotides: TGTGCCAGCAGCTCCAAACTAGCGGCTAGCACAGATACGCAGTATTTT.

The chain couples TRBV29-1 to TRBJ1-2; no firm D call. Germline V gene data show CDR1 as SQVTM and CDR2 as ANQGSEA. Between the trimmed V and J ends, which lost 1 base and 5 bases, there was a span of 11 bases. CDR3 length equals 13 residues. The CDR3 DNA follows: TGCAGCGTTGAAGTGGGAGGAAATTATGGCTACACCTTC. This gives the protein CSVEVGGNYGYTF. Full variable domain (rest looked up from reference TRBV29-1 and TRBJ1-2): SAVISQKPSRDICQRGTSLTIQCQVDSQVTMMFWYRQQPGQSLTLIATANQGSEATYESGFVIDKFPISRPNLTFSTLTVSNMSPEDSSIYLCSVEVGGNYGYTFGSGTRLTVV.

This clone showed up just once. V is TRBV5-6 and J is TRBJ1-5, with a weak D call TRBD1 (6 bases). Trimming removed 1 base at V and 3 bases at J, with 11 bases between. Looked up from germline, CDR1 is SGHDT and CDR2 is YYEEEE. The CDR3 is 15 residues long. CDR3 sequence: CASSLKRQVNQPQHF. For the CDR3, the DNA is TGTGCCAGCAGCTTGAAACGACAGGTCAATCAGCCCCAGCATTTT.

V gene TRBV7-9 combines with J gene TRBJ2-7; 8 nucleotides agree with TRBD1. V was pared by 5 bases and J by 4 bases, with 7 bases of the junction left unmatched. The CDR3 consists of 14 residues. From germline, CDR1 is SEHNR and CDR2 FQNEAQ (reference sequence). In DNA, the CDR3 is TGTGCCAGCAGCCCTGAGGACAGGGCGTACGAGCAGTACTTC. The encoded protein is CASSPEDRAYEQYF. The complete variable domain, with remaining parts taken from reference TRBV7-9 and TRBJ2-7, reads DTGVSQNPRHKITKRGQNVTFRCDPISEHNRLYWYRQTLGQGPEFLTYFQNEAQLEKSRLLSDRFSAERPKGSFSTLEIQRTEQGDSAMYLCASSPEDRAYEQYFGPGTRLTVT.

The chain recombines TRBV4-1 with TRBJ2-3; 8 bases map to TRBD2. Germline CDR1 and CDR2: MGHRA and YSYEKL. The CDR3 covers 15 residues. V lost 6 bases and J lost 2; bases outside the gene matches: 7. The chain's CDR3 is CASSLAGRATDTQYF. CDR3 DNA: TGCGCCAGCAGTTTGGCCGGGAGGGCCACAGATACGCAGTATTTT.

The J gene is TRBJ2-7, the V gene TRBV10-2, with 8 bases fitting TRBD1. CDR3 size: 14 residues. The germline gives CDR1 WSHSY, CDR2 SAAADI. V trimming: 0 bases; J trimming: 3 bases; junction bases outside the gene matches: 1. CDR3 DNA: TGCGCCAGCAGTGAGTCGACAGGGGTCTACGAGCAGTACGTC. This gives the protein CASSESTGVYEQYV.

The CDR3 protein is CASRSLLRTGGPDSNQPQHF. In nucleotides, the CDR3 is TGTGCCAGCAGATCCTTACTTCGGACAGGGGGCCCCGATAGCAATCAGCCCCAGCATTTT. J is TRBJ1-5 and V is TRBV27, with 11 nucleotides matching TRBD1. Germline-derived CDR1 and CDR2 are MNHEY and SMNVEV (reference sequence). The length of the CDR3 is 20 residues. J gave up 0 bases and V 6 bases, and 16 bases lay outside the gene matches.

The chain recombines TRBV7-8 with TRBJ2-2, with D possibly matching TRBD2 (6 bases). Germline loops: CDR1 SGHVS, CDR2 FQNEAQ. The CDR3 spans 16 residues. The ends were cut back, 0 bases at V and 2 bases at J, with 10 bases in the middle. CDR3 bases: TGTGCCAGCAGCTTAGCGGGACTGGTTAACACCGGGGAGCTGTTTTTT. It yields the protein CASSLAGLVNTGELFF. The full variable domain, with the rest looked up from reference TRBV7-8 and TRBJ2-2, is GAGVSQSPRYKVAKRGQDVALRCDPISGHVSLFWYQQALGQGPEFLTYFQNEAQLDKSGLPSDRFFAERPEGSVSTLKIQRTQQEDSAVYLCASSLAGLVNTGELFFGEGSRLTVL.

V usage is TRBV27 and J usage is TRBJ1-5; 7 bases fit TRBD1. CDR1 and CDR2 (germline): MNHEY, SMNVEV (reference sequence). The CDR3 consists of 14 residues. V trimming: 0 bases; J trimming: 6 bases; junction bases outside the gene matches: 2. CDR3 bases: TGTGCCAGCAGTTTATCAGGGGGCGGTCAGCCCCAGCATTTT. Its protein product is CASSLSGGGQPQHF.

This chain uses TRBV28 with TRBJ2-1; 8 bases agree with TRBD2. Germline assignment: CDR1 MDHEN and CDR2 SYDVKM. The CDR3 covers 17 residues. V gave up 3 bases and J gave up 1 base; unmatched junction bases: 8. CDR3 nucleotides: TGTGCCAGCAGTTTGGCTAAAGCGGGAGTGTCCTACAATGAGCAGTTCTTC. This codes for CASSLAKAGVSYNEQFF.

J is TRBJ2-2 and V is TRBV4-1; the D gene is possibly TRBD2 (6 bases). Germline values: CDR1 MGHRA, CDR2 YSYEKL. The CDR3 is 17 amino acids. Between the trimmed V and J ends, which lost 2 bases and 4 bases, there was a span of 17 bases. The CDR3 nucleotides read TGCGCCAGCAGCCAAAGGACACTCGGGAGATTCACCGGGGAGCTGTTTTTT. Translation: CASSQRTLGRFTGELFF.

Here the CDR3 reads CASSEVGYGVSEAFF. CDR3 DNA: TGTGCCAGCAGTGAAGTGGGGTACGGGGTTTCTGAAGCTTTCTTT. V and J are TRBV2 and TRBJ1-1; the D is unclear. CDR3 length: 15 residues. The V gene lost 1 base and the J gene lost 6 bases, with 15 bases spanning the gap. In germline, CDR1 is SNHLY, CDR2 FYNNEI.

The CDR3 reads CASSPGDRAGQPQHF. Here the CDR3 DNA reads TGTGCCAGCAGCCCCGGAGACAGGGCTGGTCAGCCCCAGCATTTT. This sequence joins TRBV6-5 and TRBJ1-5; the match to TRBD1 covers 7 bases. Unmatched junction bases numbered 11, after V lost 6 bases and J lost 6 bases. There are 15 residues in the CDR3. The V gene's germline CDR1 is MNHEY and CDR2 SVGAGI.

The rearrangement uses TRBV7-9 and TRBJ1-2; TRBD1 matches 9 bases. Germline trimming cut 3 bases from V and 4 bases from J; bases unmatched to any gene: 15. The CDR3 contains 18 residues. Looked up from germline, CDR1 is SEHNR and CDR2 is FQNEAQ (reference sequence). The CDR3 loop is CASSFNRDRVNQGYGYTF. CDR3 bases: TGTGCCAGCAGCTTCAACCGGGACAGGGTAAATCAGGGCTATGGCTACACCTTC.

This chain links TRBV6-1 with TRBJ2-7, with D tentatively TRBD2 (6 bases). With 4 bases removed from V and 2 bases from J, the gap between germline ends came to 21 bases. Germline V CDR1 and CDR2: MNHNS, SASEGT. The CDR3 runs to 17 residues. CDR3 sequence: CASSAGAGPDLTYEQYF. CDR3 DNA sequence: TGTGCCAGCAGTGCGGGAGCGGGTCCCGACCTAACCTACGAGCAGTACTTC.

The chain uses TRBV4-2 and TRBJ2-1; 7 bases align to TRBD1. The junction had 15 bases not matched to a gene; V was cut back by 4 bases and J by 9 bases. The V gene's germline CDR1 is LGHNA and CDR2 YNFKEQ. The CDR3 is 16 residues long. The CDR3 sequence is CASSLGGDSGRSEQFF. The CDR3 DNA follows: TGTGCCAGCAGCCTAGGTGGGGACAGCGGTCGGAGTGAGCAGTTCTTC.